Listed here is a single TCR beta chain. It lacks a known antigen. It has no much larger one-base neighbor in the sample; base qualities were not kept. This sample was taken from a study of blood T cells in healthy people across ages (dated by TCRdb to about 2015). Regarding the study in general: Template switching captured roughly one uniquely barcoded TCR beta cDNA molecule per two T cells in model experiments. Donors of different ages were randomly distributed across sequencing lanes to avoid experimental bias. The study measured age-related changes in TCR beta repertoire diversity using deep sequencing normalized with unique cDNA molecular identifiers. For two donors (one aged 18 to 30 and one aged 80 or older), the study analyzed two additional independent replicas of 1 million unique cDNA reads from the same blood draw. Four age groups were formed from the donors: young (average 16 years), middle-aged (approximately 41), aged (about 62) and long-lived (82).

The approximately 41 donors, aged about 6 to 95 years, were systemically healthy Caucasian individuals from Russia. Around 9.8 milliliters of peripheral blood were collected from each donor into EDTA-treated Vacutainer tubes. Ficoll-Paque density-gradient centrifugation was used to isolate PBMCs, with at least 6 million per sample. Trizol reagent was used to extract total RNA from the PBMCs, yielding at least 6 micrograms per sample. For every donor, flow cytometry on a PBMC aliquot measured the percentage of naive CD45RAhigh/CD27high T cells. Receptors were amplified or captured by 5' RACE. TCRdb lists the instrument as Illumina HiSeq 2500. A second roughly 7 to 11 cycle PCR used a sample-barcoded 5' primer and a J-beta primer mix. A unique molecular identifier was introduced onto each TCR beta cDNA molecule by a template-switch 5' adaptor carrying 12 random nucleotides. Each sample yielded at least 2.5 million CDR3-containing paired-end reads. First-strand cDNA was synthesized from all RNA with the Mint cDNA synthesis kit, primed by a TRBC-specific oligonucleotide. Following uracil-DNA glycosylase treatment, all cDNA underwent a first 18-cycle PCR with the universal primers M1SS and BC2_uni_R. Under the source paper's analysis protocol: Each sample was normalized by randomly selecting 1 million high-quality reads, each carrying a distinct molecular identifier. Reads sharing molecular identifiers were discarded rather than binned into consensus sequences. CDR3 identification, clonotype clustering and error correction used MiTCR with a Q25 quality threshold and the strictest error-elimination algorithm. A nonparametric unseen species model with Euler transformation was used to estimate a lower bound on total TCR beta diversity. The raw public reads went through TCRdb reprocessing: fastp at Q25, MiXCR clone calling, in-frame beta chains kept. Rows with a matching CDR3 protein are joined into one entry that keeps the most common DNA and genes. These V and J calls originate from TCRdb's pipeline instead of the authors' own analysis. The sample has approximately 800,000 distinct CDR3 sequences on record, more than 55% of them singletons. The top ten constitute around 25% of the sample.

Overall study outcomes, separate from this receptor: Observed TCR beta diversity correlated strongly with the percentage of naive T cells measured by flow cytometry. Observed TCR beta diversity per million T cells fell roughly linearly with age, and a significant reduction was already apparent by age around 44. Compared with the aged group, more naive CD4+ T cells, fewer expanded clones and increased TCR diversity were shown by the long-lived group, suggesting age selection. Donor CMV infection status was unknown, potentially confounding age-related changes in expanded clonotypes. Estimates of total diversity from one million sequenced T cells were regarded as lower bounds and underestimates. Conclusive comparison of naive and antigen-experienced compartments was prevented by the profiling of bulk unsorted PBMCs.

CDR1 and CDR2 are drawn from the germline V gene: SGHTA, FQGNSA. Trimming costs V 1 base and J 5 bases, and their ends lie 13 bases apart. The CDR3 measures 15 amino acids from cysteine to phenylalanine. This entry keeps only the CDR3 DNA: 45 bases, framed from base 1. The sequence joins TRBV7-2 to TRBJ2-3, with the D call tentatively TRBD1 or TRBD2, each fitting 6 bases. The sequence derives from a man aged 35-49 years in good health. Sample: blood. The bases read TGTGCCAGCAGCTTAGTGGGTCGGGGGCTAGATACGCAGTATTTT. It translates to CASSLVGRGLDTQYF.